This paragraph reports one TCR beta chain. The CDR3 runs 19 residues. MiXCR, run by TCRdb on the RT-PCR reads, gives a single entry per CDR3 protein. The sample records approximately 33,000 distinct CDR3 sequences, approximately 6.3% being singletons. These data belong to a study of patients and donors after allogeneic stem cell transplantation. The TCR was taken from a human donor who was either an allogeneic HSCT recipient or a stem cell or donor lymphocyte infusion donor (not recorded which). It is not recorded whose cells these are; they may come from a transplant donor. The chain links TRBV21-1 to TRBJ2-7; TRBD2, the D gene given by the table, was not confirmed from the DNA. TRBV21-1 is recorded as a pseudogene. Material: blood, either unsorted or a sorted T cell fraction (not recorded which). CDR3 region: CASSRLGLAGPQLTYEQYF. CDR3 DNA: TGTGCCAGCAGCAGACTTGGACTAGCGGGACCTCAACTCACCTACGAGCAGTACTTC.